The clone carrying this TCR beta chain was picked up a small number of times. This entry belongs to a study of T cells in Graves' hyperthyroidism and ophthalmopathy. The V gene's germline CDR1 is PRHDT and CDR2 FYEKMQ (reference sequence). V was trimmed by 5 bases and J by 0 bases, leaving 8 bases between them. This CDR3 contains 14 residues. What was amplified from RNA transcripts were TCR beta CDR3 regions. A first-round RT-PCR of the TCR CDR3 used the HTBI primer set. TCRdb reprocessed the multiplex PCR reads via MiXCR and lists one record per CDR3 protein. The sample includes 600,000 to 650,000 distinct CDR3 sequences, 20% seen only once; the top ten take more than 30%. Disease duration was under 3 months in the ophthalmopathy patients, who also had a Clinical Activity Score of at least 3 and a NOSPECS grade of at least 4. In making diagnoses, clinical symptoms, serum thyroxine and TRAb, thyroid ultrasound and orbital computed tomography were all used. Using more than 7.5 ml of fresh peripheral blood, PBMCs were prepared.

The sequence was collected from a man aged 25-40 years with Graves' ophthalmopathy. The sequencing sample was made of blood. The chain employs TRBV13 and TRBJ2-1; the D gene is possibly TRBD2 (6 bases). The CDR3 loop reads CASSRGNSYNEQFF. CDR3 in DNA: TGTGCCAGCAGCCGCGGGAACTCCTACAATGAGCAGTTCTTC.